A single TCR beta chain is shown here with its context. Its antigen is as yet unknown. These data are taken from a study of T cell responses to AZD1222 COVID-19 vaccine. Study-level points and caveats: It should be noted that donors were predominantly white British and more often female, and clonal diversity was possibly underestimated.

Here immunoSEQ multiplex PCR was the method, and the copy in TCRdb shows in-frame clones only, minus some. The sample contains about 85,000 clones, 86% of which appear only once. V lost 3 bases and J lost 6, with 8 bases in between. CDR3 length: 13 amino acids. CDR1 and CDR2 (germline): LNHDA, SQIVND (reference sequence). The rearrangement links TRBV19 to TRBJ2-2; D unresolved. The sequence derives from an adult in good health. The sample consisted of peripheral blood, taken on day 0 of AZD1222 vaccination. The CDR3 nucleotides are TGTGCCAGTAGTATCCCCCAATCCGGGGAGCTGTTTTTT. This encodes CASSIPQSGELFF.